This T cell receptor beta chain was found in a study of T-cell memory formation after mild COVID-19. CDR1 is SGHTA, CDR2 FQGNSA, per germline. The CDR3 has 14 amino acids. Trimming cost V 5 bases and J 10 bases, with 20 bases left between them. TCRdb independently ran MiXCR on the 5' RACE reads; one entry per CDR3 protein. The profile shows around 510,000 distinct CDR3 sequences, about a fifth of them singletons. This chain links TRBV7-2 with TRBJ1-2; D perhaps matches TRBD1 (6 bases). This receptor was identified in an adult woman who had mild COVID-19 (a few samples of this study predate the infection). Cell type and time point are not known. The sequencing sample was made of PBMCs or a T cell subset sorted from them (not recorded which). CDR3 nucleotide sequence: TGTGCCAGCAGCCCTCATAGAGGGGGGGTACACTACACCTTC. It encodes CASSPHRGGVHYTF. Filled out from reference TRBV7-2 and TRBJ1-2, the complete variable domain reads GAGVSQSPSNKVTEKGKDVELRCDPISGHTALYWYRQSLGQGLEFLIYFQGNSAPDKSGLPSDRFSAERTGGSVSTLTIQRTQQEDSAVYLCASSPHRGGVHYTFGSGTRLTVV.